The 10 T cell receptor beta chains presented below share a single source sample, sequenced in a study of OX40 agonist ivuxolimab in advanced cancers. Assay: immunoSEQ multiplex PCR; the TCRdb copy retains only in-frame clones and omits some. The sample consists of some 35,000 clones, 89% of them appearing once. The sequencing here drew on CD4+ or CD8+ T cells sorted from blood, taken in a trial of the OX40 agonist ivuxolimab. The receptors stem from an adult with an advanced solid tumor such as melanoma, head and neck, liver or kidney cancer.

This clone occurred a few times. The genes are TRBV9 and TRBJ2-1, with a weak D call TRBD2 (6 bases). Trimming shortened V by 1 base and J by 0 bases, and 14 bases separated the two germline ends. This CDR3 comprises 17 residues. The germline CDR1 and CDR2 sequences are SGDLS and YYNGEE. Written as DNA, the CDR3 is TGTGCCAGCAGCGTAAGAGTTGGGACTTTCTCCTACAATGAGCAGTTCTTC. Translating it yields CASSVRVGTFSYNEQFF.

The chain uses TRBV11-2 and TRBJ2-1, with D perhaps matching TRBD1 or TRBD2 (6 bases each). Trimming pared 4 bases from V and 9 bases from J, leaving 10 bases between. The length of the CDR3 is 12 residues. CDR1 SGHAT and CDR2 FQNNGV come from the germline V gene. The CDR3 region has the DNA TGTGCCAGCAGCTACCGGGGGCGTGAGCAGTTCTTC. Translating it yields CASSYRGREQFF.

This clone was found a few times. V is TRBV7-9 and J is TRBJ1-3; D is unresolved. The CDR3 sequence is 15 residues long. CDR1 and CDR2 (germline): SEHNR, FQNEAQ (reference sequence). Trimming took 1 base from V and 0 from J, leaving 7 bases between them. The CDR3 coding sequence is TGTGCCAGCAGCTTAGGGCAGCTCTCTGGAAACACCATATATTTT. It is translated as CASSLGQLSGNTIYF.

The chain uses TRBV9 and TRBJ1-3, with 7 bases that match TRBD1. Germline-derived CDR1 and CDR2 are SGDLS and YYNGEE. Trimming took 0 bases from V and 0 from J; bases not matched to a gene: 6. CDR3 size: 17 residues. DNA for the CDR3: TGTGCCAGCAGCGTAGGCCCCAGGGGGAGCTCTGGAAACACCATATATTTT. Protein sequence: CASSVGPRGSSGNTIYF.

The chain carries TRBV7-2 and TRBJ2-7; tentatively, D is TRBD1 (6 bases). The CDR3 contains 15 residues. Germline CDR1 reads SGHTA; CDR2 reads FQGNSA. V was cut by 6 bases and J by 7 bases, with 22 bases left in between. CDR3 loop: CASRSRWDTPGEQYF. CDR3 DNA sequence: TGTGCCAGCAGATCTAGATGGGACACGCCTGGAGAGCAGTACTTC.

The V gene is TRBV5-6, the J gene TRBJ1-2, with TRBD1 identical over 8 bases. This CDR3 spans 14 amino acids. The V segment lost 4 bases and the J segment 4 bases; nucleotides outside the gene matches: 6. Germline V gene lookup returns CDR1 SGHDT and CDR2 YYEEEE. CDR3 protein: CASSTSGGVYGYTF. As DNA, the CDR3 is TGTGCCAGCAGCACTTCAGGGGGCGTCTATGGCTACACCTTC.

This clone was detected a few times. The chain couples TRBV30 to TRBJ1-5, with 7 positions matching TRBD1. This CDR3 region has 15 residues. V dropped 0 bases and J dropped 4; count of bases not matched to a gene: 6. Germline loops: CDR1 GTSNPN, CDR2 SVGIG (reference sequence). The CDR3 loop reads CAWSVGQARNQPQHF. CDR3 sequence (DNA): TGTGCCTGGAGTGTTGGACAGGCAAGAAATCAGCCCCAGCATTTT.

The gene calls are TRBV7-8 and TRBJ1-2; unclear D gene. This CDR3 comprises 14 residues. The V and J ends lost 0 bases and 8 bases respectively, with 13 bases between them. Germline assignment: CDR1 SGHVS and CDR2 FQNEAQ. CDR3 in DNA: TGTGCCAGCAGCTTAGCACAAGGTTATGGAGGCTACACCTTC. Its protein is CASSLAQGYGGYTF.

In nucleotides, the CDR3 is TGTGCCTGGAGTGTATGGGGGGTTGGAAACACCATATATTTT. Translating gives CAWSVWGVGNTIYF. The chain couples TRBV30 to TRBJ1-3, with D maybe TRBD1 (5 bases). V lost 0 bases and J lost 3, with 9 bases in between. This CDR3 is built from 14 residues. Germline loops: CDR1 GTSNPN, CDR2 SVGIG (reference sequence). Variable domain in full (rest from reference TRBV30 and TRBJ1-3): SQTIHQWPATLVQPVGSPLSLECTVEGTSNPNLYWYRQAAGRGLQLLFYSVGIGQISSEVPQNLSASRPQDRQFILSSKKLLLSDSGFYLCAWSVWGVGNTIYFGEGSWLTVV.

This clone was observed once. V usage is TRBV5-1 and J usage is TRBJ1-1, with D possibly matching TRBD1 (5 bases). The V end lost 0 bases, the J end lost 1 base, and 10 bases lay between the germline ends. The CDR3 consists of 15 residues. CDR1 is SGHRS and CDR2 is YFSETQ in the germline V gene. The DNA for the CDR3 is TGCGCCAGCAGCTTGGTGTTAGACAGGAACACTGAAGCTTTCTTT. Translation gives CASSLVLDRNTEAFF.